A selection of T cell receptor beta chains follows, all from one sample in a study of T cell therapy after organ transplantation. Here immunoSEQ multiplex PCR was the method, and the copy in TCRdb shows in-frame clones only, minus some. In the table there are 3,500 or so clones, approximately 67% of which are singletons. Their cognate antigens are unknown. Sequenced material: CD8+ T cells from blood, taken after autologous CMV-specific T cell therapy. The receptors originated from a human patient who had received a solid organ transplant and had CMV disease. A subset of T cells may come from the graft donor. CDR3s include the opening cysteine and the closing phenylalanine or tryptophan. Each record gives: clone size, CDR3 length, V gene, J gene, D gene, CDR3 DNA, CDR3 protein. D genes are given only for firm matches. Size is omitted from some rows. Given values are once, few, many or a class for expanded clones.

hyperexpanded,18,TRBV11-2,TRBJ2-1,TRBD1,TGTGCCAGCAGCTTAGTTTTCGGGACAGGGCGATCCTACAATGAGCAGTTCTTC,CASSLVFGTGRSYNEQFF
NA,16,TRBV11-3,TRBJ2-2,TRBD1,TGTGCCAGCAGCTTAGGAACAGGGGGTGACACCGGGGAGCTGTTTTTT,CASSLGTGGDTGELFF
few,15,TRBV6-5,TRBJ2-1,NA,TGTGCCAGCAGTTCAGATATCAACCCTAGGGCTGAGCAGTTCTTC,CASSSDINPRAEQFF
NA,14,TRBV16,TRBJ1-2,NA,TGTGCCAGCAGCCTCGTAGGAGGCGACTATGGCTACACCTTC,CASSLVGGDYGYTF
NA,16,TRBV4-1,TRBJ2-6,NA,TGCGCCAGCAGCCAAGTATGGTTCTCTGGGGCCAACGTCCTGACTTTC,CASSQVWFSGANVLTF
few,11,TRBV5-5,TRBJ1-2,NA,TGTGCCAGCAGCTTATACAGTGGCTACACCTTC,CASSLYSGYTF
once,11,TRBV5-4,TRBJ2-1,NA,TGTGCCAGCAGCTCGGACGGGCCGCAGTTCTTC,CASSSDGPQFF
NA,16,TRBV5-5,TRBJ2-5,TRBD1,TGTGCCAGCAGCTTGGTAGGGACAGGAACGGGAGAGACCCAGTACTTC,CASSLVGTGTGETQYF
few,14,TRBV9,TRBJ2-3,NA,TGTGCCAGTTCCGATCAGGGAGAAACAGATACGCAGTATTTT,CASSDQGETDTQYF
NA,13,TRBV6-6,TRBJ1-1,NA,TGTGCCAGCAGTTACCCGTCGGGTTCTGAAGCTTTCTTT,CASSYPSGSEAFF
few,15,TRBV27,TRBJ1-5,TRBD1,TGTGCCAGCAGTGATACAGGGGGCGTAAATCAGCCCCAGCATTTT,CASSDTGGVNQPQHF
NA,15,TRBV5-1,TRBJ2-1,NA,TGCGCCAGCAGCTTGGTAGCTGGGGGGTACAATGAGCAGTTCTTC,CASSLVAGGYNEQFF
NA,16,TRBV28,TRBJ1-2,NA,TGTGCCAGCAGCCCACTAGGGGGGGAGGAGAACTATGGCTACACCTTC,CASSPLGGEENYGYTF
once,20,TRBV28,TRBJ2-6,NA,TGTGCCAGCAGTTCCTCTCGCCTTGGGGTAGTTCTCTCTGGGGCCAACGTCCTGACTTTC,CASSSSRLGVVLSGANVLTF
NA,14,TRBV14,TRBJ2-7,NA,TGTGCCAGCAGCCAAGTGGCGGGTCCCTACGAGCAGTACTTC,CASSQVAGPYEQYF
few,16,TRBV27,TRBJ2-7,TRBD1,TGTGCCAGCAGTTCTGGGACCGGGACAGGATTATACGAGCAGTACTTC,CASSSGTGTGLYEQYF
NA,13,TRBV7-6,TRBJ2-7,NA,TGTGCCAGCAGCGCGGGACACCGCTACGAGCAGTACTTC,CASSAGHRYEQYF
NA,13,TRBV6-5,TRBJ2-7,NA,TGTGCCAGCAGTTACCTAGGACAGTCCGAGCAGTACTTC,CASSYLGQSEQYF
NA,13,TRBV5-1,TRBJ2-7,TRBD1,TGCGCCAGCAGCTGGACAGGGGAGTTCGAGCAGTACTTC,CASSWTGEFEQYF
NA,16,TRBV19,TRBJ2-6,NA,TGTGCCAGTAGTATAGGGGACGGCTCTGGGGCCAACGTCCTGACTTTC,CASSIGDGSGANVLTF
NA,15,TRBV15,TRBJ2-5,TRBD1,TGTGCCACCAGCAGCCCGGGACAGGGGGACGAGACCCAGTACTTC,CATSSPGQGDETQYF
NA,14,TRBV13,TRBJ2-3,TRBD2,TGTGCCAGCAGCTTAGAACTAGCGGGCAATACGCAGTATTTT,CASSLELAGNTQYF
NA,14,TRBV5-1,TRBJ2-3,NA,TGCGCCAGCAGCTTACCAGGGGCCACAGATACGCAGTATTTT,CASSLPGATDTQYF
NA,15,TRBV7-3,TRBJ2-1,NA,TGTGCCAGCAGCCCAACCGGGACTGCCTACAATGAGCAGTTCTTC,CASSPTGTAYNEQFF
NA,13,TRBV7-7,TRBJ2-7,TRBD1,TGTGCTAGCAGCCCTCGACAGGGCTACGAGCAGTACTTC,CASSPRQGYEQYF
NA,14,TRBV7-9,TRBJ2-5,TRBD2,TGTGCCAGTCTTGTAGCGGGAGACCAAGAGACCCAGTACTTC,CASLVAGDQETQYF
NA,13,TRBV5-1,TRBJ1-2,NA,TGCGCCAGCAGCTTGGCAGGGGCCTCTGGCTACACCTTC,CASSLAGASGYTF
few,12,TRBV5-4,TRBJ2-7,NA,TGTGCCAGCAGCTTTCCCCCAGCCGAGCAGTACTTC,CASSFPPAEQYF
few,13,TRBV6-5,TRBJ1-1,NA,TGTGCCAGCAGTTACGGAGGGAACACTGAAGCTTTCTTT,CASSYGGNTEAFF
NA,14,TRBV6-5,TRBJ2-1,TRBD1,TGTGCCAGCAGTTCTCAGGGGGCCTACAATGAGCAGTTCTTC,CASSSQGAYNEQFF
few,15,TRBV6-1,TRBJ1-2,TRBD1,TGTGCCAGCGCCCTACAGACAGGGTCTAGCGGTGGCTACACCTTC,CASALQTGSSGGYTF
NA,13,TRBV27,TRBJ2-1,NA,TGTGCCAGCAGTTTAGGTAGATACAATGAGCAGTTCTTC,CASSLGRYNEQFF
once,15,TRBV4-1,TRBJ2-7,TRBD1,TGCGCCAGCAGCCAAGCCACAGGGGCGTACTACGAGCAGTACTTC,CASSQATGAYYEQYF
NA,15,TRBV27,TRBJ2-5,NA,TGTGCCAGCAGTTCGGTCGGGACTGACCAAGAGACCCAGTACTTC,CASSSVGTDQETQYF
NA,13,TRBV7-2,TRBJ2-1,NA,TGTGCCAGCAGCTTAGGGGCCTACAATGAGCAGTTCTTC,CASSLGAYNEQFF
NA,12,TRBV9,TRBJ2-4,TRBD2,TGTGCCAGCAGCGGGGAGGGAGACATTCAGTACTTC,CASSGEGDIQYF
medium-sized,16,TRBV7-9,TRBJ2-2,NA,TGTGCCAGCAGCTTAGGGGGTAGCGAGAACACCGGGGAGCTGTTTTTT,CASSLGGSENTGELFF
once,14,TRBV4-3,TRBJ2-3,NA,TGCGCCAGCAGCCCGGGGGTGGTCACAGATACGCAGTATTTT,CASSPGVVTDTQYF
NA,13,TRBV27,TRBJ2-7,NA,TGTGCCAGCAGTTTCGTGGGATCGGACGAGCAGTACTTC,CASSFVGSDEQYF
NA,17,TRBV28,TRBJ2-3,TRBD2,TGTGCCAGCAGTTTCTCCCTAGCGGGGCCTAGCACAGATACGCAGTATTTT,CASSFSLAGPSTDTQYF
NA,16,TRBV27,TRBJ2-1,TRBD2,TGTGCCAGCAGCCCCCGGACTAGCGGGGGGGTTTATGAGCAGTTCTTC,CASSPRTSGGVYEQFF
NA,16,TRBV5-1,TRBJ2-3,TRBD2,TGCGCCAGCAGCTTACTAGCGGGAGAAGGCACAGATACGCAGTATTTT,CASSLLAGEGTDTQYF